One sample yielded the 10 T cell receptor beta chains listed below, sequenced in a study of blood T cell repertoires in COVID-19. The table came from immunoSEQ multiplex PCR; TCRdb's copy has only in-frame clones and leaves some out. The data contain approximately 150,000 clones, more than 65% of them seen just once; the ten biggest clones take up approximately 18%. Sequencing was done on a sample of PBMCs or T cells enriched from blood (not recorded which). These receptors were taken from a man aged 55-75 years who had recovered from COVID-19.

The chain carries TRBV5-8 and TRBJ1-3; a possible D gene is TRBD1 (6 bases). V was clipped by 3 bases and J by 0 bases, with 13 bases between them. CDR1 SGHTS and CDR2 YDEGEE come from the germline V gene. The CDR3 is 16 residues long. The CDR3 region is CASSYGQMSSGNTIYF. The CDR3, as DNA: TGTGCCAGCAGCTACGGACAGATGAGCTCTGGAAACACCATATATTTT.

The CDR3 loop is CAISESGGKNTEAFF. The CDR3, as DNA: TGTGCCATCAGTGAGTCTGGGGGCAAGAACACTGAAGCTTTCTTT. The chain carries TRBV10-3 and TRBJ1-1; possibly TRBD1 for D (6 bases). Germline CDR1 reads ENHRY; CDR2 reads SYGVKD. The length of the CDR3 is 15 residues. Trimming removed 0 bases at V and 1 base at J, with 9 bases between.

CDR3 in DNA: TGTGCCAGCAGCTTACGCTGGGGAGGGAACTATGGCTACACCTTC. It specifies CASSLRWGGNYGYTF. The chain has TRBV7-8 and TRBJ1-2; D remains ambiguous. Trimming removed 2 bases from V and 2 bases from J, with 12 bases in between. This CDR3 is 15 amino acids long. Germline assignment: CDR1 SGHVS and CDR2 FQNEAQ.

The chain employs TRBV28 and TRBJ2-4; weak D call: TRBD1 (6 bases). Germline V gives CDR1 MDHEN, CDR2 SYDVKM. Trimming stripped 6 bases from V and 0 bases from J, with 15 bases between. The CDR3 runs to 16 residues. Here the CDR3 DNA reads TGTGCCAGCAGCCGACAGGAGATGCTAGCCAAAAACATTCAGTACTTC. Its protein product is CASSRQEMLAKNIQYF.

Worth noting for this clone: The same CDR3 also results from other DNA sequences found in this sample. The rearrangement joins TRBV2 to TRBJ1-4; no definite D call. The CDR3 length is 14 residues. Germline V gene data show CDR1 as SNHLY and CDR2 as FYNNEI. V lost 2 bases, J lost 0 bases, and 4 bases lay in between. The CDR3 nucleotides are TGTGCCAGCAGTGAATTAACAACTAATGAAAAACTGTTTTTT. It specifies CASSELTTNEKLFF.

The chain carries TRBV6-4 and TRBJ2-3; TRBD2 agrees at 8 bases. V shed 0 bases, J shed 2 bases, and the junction held 4 bases outside the gene matches. There are 16 residues in the CDR3. Germline-derived CDR1 and CDR2 are MRHNA and SNTAGT. The CDR3 region is CASSDSAGGPTDTQYF. CDR3 bases: TGTGCCAGCAGTGACTCTGCGGGGGGCCCCACAGATACGCAGTATTTT.

This clone was detected a few times. V usage is TRBV5-1 and J usage is TRBJ1-6; maybe TRBD1 (5 bases). CDR1 and CDR2 from the germline V gene are SGHRS and YFSETQ. V was trimmed by 2 bases and J by 8 bases, leaving 8 bases between them. This CDR3 has 13 residues. The CDR3 sequence is CASSLGEDSPLHF. CDR3 nucleotides: TGCGCCAGCAGCTTAGGGGAAGATTCACCCCTCCACTTT.

The V and J genes are TRBV7-6 and TRBJ2-2; a weak D match, TRBD2 (6 bases). Trimming removed 6 bases at V and 5 bases at J, with 10 bases between. This CDR3 is built from 13 residues. Per germline, CDR1 SGHVS and CDR2 FNYEAQ. The CDR3: CASRGRGTGELFF. The DNA of the CDR3 is TGTGCCAGCAGGGGACGGGGGACCGGGGAGCTGTTTTTT.

Comments on this clone: Because the CDR3's place on the DNA is in doubt, the DNA is left out and the CDR3 is given as listed by TCRdb. The chain joins TRBV28 to TRBJ1-5. In germline, CDR1 is MDHEN, CDR2 SYDVKM. Counting both end residues, the CDR3 totals 12 amino acids. This CDR3 reads CASSSSLRAQHF.

V is TRBV5-1 and J is TRBJ2-7; 8 nucleotides line up with TRBD1. Germline-derived CDR1 and CDR2 are SGHRS and YFSETQ. Losses at the gene ends were 4 bases for V and 0 bases for J; bases not matched to a gene: 15. The CDR3 loop spans 18 amino acids. CDR3: CASSLEPAGQGSSYEQYF. CDR3 in DNA: TGCGCCAGCAGCCTCGAACCCGCTGGACAGGGTAGCTCCTACGAGCAGTACTTC. Variable domain in full (rest from reference TRBV5-1 and TRBJ2-7): KAGVTQTPRYLIKTRGQQVTLSCSPISGHRSVSWYQQTPGQGLQFLFEYFSETQRNKGNFPGRFSGRQFSNSRSEMNVSTLELGDSALYLCASSLEPAGQGSSYEQYFGPGTRLTVT.